Shown below are 18 T cell receptor beta chains from a single sample sequenced in a study of T cell changes during pregnancy in multiple sclerosis. The protocol was immunoSEQ multiplex PCR, while the TCRdb copy is restricted to in-frame clones and leaves out a portion. Of about 59,000 clones in the sample, 92% were seen once. The source was peripheral blood, collected in the third trimester of pregnancy. The source is a female donor in good health, enrolled as a control in a pregnancy study.

The V call is TRBV5-4, the J call TRBJ2-1, with 12 bases aligning to TRBD2. Germline loops: CDR1 SGHNT, CDR2 YYREEE (reference sequence). The CDR3 has 16 residues. The V gene end was trimmed by 6 bases and the J gene end by 4 bases; junction bases not matched to a gene: 8. The CDR3 loop reads CASTQLAGGLYNEQFF. CDR3 in DNA: TGTGCCAGCACTCAACTAGCGGGGGGCCTATACAATGAGCAGTTCTTC.

The V and J genes are TRBV13 and TRBJ1-1, with D tentatively TRBD1 (6 bases). CDR3 length: 12 amino acids. Germline V lookup: CDR1 PRHDT, CDR2 FYEKMQ (reference sequence). Trimming left V 7 bases short and J 7 bases short, with 13 bases between. This chain's CDR3 is CASNQRGNEAFF. The CDR3 DNA reads TGTGCCAGCAACCAGAGGGGGAATGAAGCTTTCTTT.

The V and J genes are TRBV5-8 and TRBJ2-3; 12 nucleotides align to TRBD2. Trimming at V came to 5 bases and at J to 4 bases, leaving 5 bases not matched to a gene. CDR3 length: 15 residues. The germline V gene encodes CDR1 SGHTS and CDR2 YDEGEE. Here the CDR3 DNA reads TGTGCCAGCAGTTTTCGACTAGCGGGAGCAGATACGCAGTATTTT. The encoded protein is CASSFRLAGADTQYF.

The chain links TRBV11-1 to TRBJ2-1, with D perhaps TRBD2 (5 bases). Per germline, CDR1 SGHAT and CDR2 FQDESV (reference sequence). V lost 6 bases, J lost 12 bases, and 15 bases lay in between. The CDR3 runs to 12 residues. DNA for the CDR3: TGTGCCAGCAGTGGACTTAGCGAGGTGCAGTTCTTC. Encoded protein: CASSGLSEVQFF.

The gene calls are TRBV11-3 and TRBJ1-3; 7 bases agree with TRBD1. The CDR3 consists of 16 residues. The V and J ends lost 5 bases and 2 bases, in that order; junction bases with no gene match: 9. CDR1 SGHNT and CDR2 YENEEA come from the germline V gene. CDR3 nucleotide sequence: TGTGCCAGCAGCGAGGTTAGGGACAGAACTGGAAACACCATATATTTT. Amino acid sequence: CASSEVRDRTGNTIYF. The entire variable domain, with the rest obtained from reference TRBV11-3 and TRBJ1-3, is as follows: EAGVVQSPRYKIIEKKQPVAFWCNPISGHNTLYWYLQNLGQGPELLIRYENEEAVDDSQLPKDRFSAERLKGVDSTLKIQPAELGDSAVYLCASSEVRDRTGNTIYFGEGSWLTVV.

The chain is built from TRBV27 and TRBJ2-5; 9 bases match TRBD2. The CDR3 extends over 18 amino acids. In germline, CDR1 is MNHEY, CDR2 SMNVEV (reference sequence). The J segment lost 5 bases and the V segment lost 0 bases, leaving 13 bases of the junction unmatched. The CDR3, as DNA: TGTGCCAGCAGTTTATCCCCTCAGGGTAGCGGGAGCGCTGAGACCCAGTACTTC. Encoded protein: CASSLSPQGSGSAETQYF.

The gene calls are TRBV18 and TRBJ2-2; TRBD1 might be the D (5 bases). Deletions cut 2 bases from V and 6 bases from J, with 10 bases between. There are 14 residues in the CDR3. From germline, CDR1 is KGHSH and CDR2 LQKENI. The CDR3 region is CASSPRQGSGELFF. The CDR3 bases are TGTGCCAGCTCACCAAGGCAGGGCTCCGGGGAGCTGTTTTTT.

The gene calls are TRBV2 and TRBJ2-5; TRBD1 aligns across 7 bases. V lost 4 bases, J lost 2 bases, and 7 bases stayed unmatched. The CDR3 runs 15 residues. The germline V gene encodes CDR1 SNHLY and CDR2 FYNNEI. The CDR3 nucleotides read TGTGCCAGCAGTGCACAGGGGATGGATCAAGAGACCCAGTACTTC. It specifies CASSAQGMDQETQYF.

The J gene is TRBJ2-2, the V gene TRBV13; weak D call: TRBD1 (5 bases). Germline lookup yields CDR1 PRHDT and CDR2 FYEKMQ (reference sequence). V was pared by 3 bases and J by 8 bases, with 7 bases between. CDR3 length equals 12 residues. Here the CDR3 reads CASSFQGGELFF. CDR3 nucleotides: TGTGCCAGCAGCTTCCAGGGAGGGGAGCTGTTTTTT.

The rearrangement uses TRBV19 and TRBJ1-2, with 7 bases matching TRBD1. The CDR3 runs to 14 residues. The trim removed 4 bases at V and 3 bases at J, leaving 5 bases unmatched. Germline V lookup: CDR1 LNHDA, CDR2 SQIVND (reference sequence). CDR3 sequence reads: CASSTGGTDYGYTF. CDR3 coding DNA: TGTGCCAGTAGTACAGGGGGGACAGACTATGGCTACACCTTC.

The chain recombines TRBV29-1 with TRBJ2-7, with TRBD2 identical over 8 bases. V trimming: 7 bases; J trimming: 0 bases; junction bases outside the gene matches: 5. The length of the CDR3 is 13 residues. Germline V gene sequence: CDR1 SQVTM, CDR2 ANQGSEA. CDR3 loop: CSATSGSSYEQYF. CDR3 DNA: TGCAGCGCTACTAGCGGAAGCTCCTACGAGCAGTACTTC.

CDR3 amino acids: CASSQGGRDEQFF. In nucleotides, the CDR3 is TGCGCCAGCAGCCAAGGCGGGAGGGATGAGCAGTTCTTC. V gene TRBV4-3 combines with J gene TRBJ2-1; 9 positions agree with TRBD2. This CDR3 has 13 amino acids. The germline gives CDR1 LGHNA, CDR2 YSLEER. With 1 base clipped from V and 8 bases from J, the junction kept 0 bases outside the gene matches.

The chain combines TRBV5-1 with TRBJ1-5, with a possible D match to TRBD1 (6 bases). Germline V gene data show CDR1 as SGHRS and CDR2 as YFSETQ. V lost 4 bases to trimming and J lost 0 bases, with 11 bases between them. The CDR3 length is 15 residues. CDR3 protein: CASSPGTYSNQPQHF. The CDR3 region has the DNA TGCGCCAGCAGCCCCGGGACATATAGCAATCAGCCCCAGCATTTT.

The chain has TRBV21-1 and TRBJ1-6; TRBD1 is the table's D call and was not checked against the DNA. TRBV21-1 is classified as a pseudogene. This CDR3 comprises 17 residues. The chain's CDR3 is CASSKERGQSYNSPLHF. The CDR3 bases are TGTGCCAGCAGCAAAGAAAGGGGACAGTCTTATAATTCACCCCTCCACTTT.

The chain uses TRBV4-3 and TRBJ2-2; 8 bases fit TRBD2. The junction had 10 bases not matched to a gene; V was cut back by 3 bases and J by 4 bases. This CDR3 has 17 residues. Germline V CDR1 and CDR2: LGHNA, YSLEER. The CDR3 DNA follows: TGCGCCAGCAGCCAGGGGGGGCGGGAGGTATGCACCGGGGAGCTGTTTTTT. The encoded protein is CASSQGGREVCTGELFF.

The chain uses TRBV19 and TRBJ2-7, with 8 bases lining up with TRBD1. CDR1 is LNHDA and CDR2 is SQIVND in the germline V gene (reference sequence). The CDR3 length is 15 residues. V trimming: 5 bases; J trimming: 8 bases; junction bases outside the gene matches: 14. The CDR3 loop reads CASSPPGQAASQQYF. CDR3 nucleotide sequence: TGTGCCAGTAGTCCGCCGGGACAGGCGGCCTCACAGCAGTACTTC.

There are a few counts of this clone. This chain joins TRBV13 and TRBJ1-3; the match to TRBD1 covers 8 bases. This CDR3 spans 16 amino acids. Germline CDR1 reads PRHDT; CDR2 reads FYEKMQ (reference sequence). Trimming at V came to 4 bases and at J to 4 bases, leaving 9 bases not matched to a gene. Written as DNA, the CDR3 is TGTGCCAGCAGCTCCGGATCAGGACAGGGAGGAAACACCATATATTTT. Translated, it gives CASSSGSGQGGNTIYF.

The chain employs TRBV7-2 and TRBJ2-7; 8 nucleotides line up with TRBD1. CDR1 is SGHTA, CDR2 FQGNSA, per germline. The CDR3 spans 14 residues. After removal of 4 bases from V and 0 bases from J, the junction contained 2 bases not matched to a gene. CDR3 sequence reads: CASSYTGGSYEQYF. In nucleotides, the CDR3 is TGTGCCAGCAGCTACACAGGGGGCTCCTACGAGCAGTACTTC.